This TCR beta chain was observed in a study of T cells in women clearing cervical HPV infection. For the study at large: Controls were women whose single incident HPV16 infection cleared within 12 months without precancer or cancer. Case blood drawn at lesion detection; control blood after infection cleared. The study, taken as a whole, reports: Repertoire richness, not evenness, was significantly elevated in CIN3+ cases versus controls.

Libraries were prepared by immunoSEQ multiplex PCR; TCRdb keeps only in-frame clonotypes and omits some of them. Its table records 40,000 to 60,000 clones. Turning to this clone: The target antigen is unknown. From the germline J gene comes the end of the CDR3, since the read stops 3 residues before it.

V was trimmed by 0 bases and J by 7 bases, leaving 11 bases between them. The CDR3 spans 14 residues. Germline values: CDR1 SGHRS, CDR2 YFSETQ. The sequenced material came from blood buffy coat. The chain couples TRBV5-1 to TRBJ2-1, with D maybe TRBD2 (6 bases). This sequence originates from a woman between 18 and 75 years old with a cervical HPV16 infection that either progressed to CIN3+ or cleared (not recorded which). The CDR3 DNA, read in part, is TGCGCCAGCAGCTTGGGGCGACTAGAGAATGAG. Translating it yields CASSLGRLENE. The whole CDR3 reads CASSLGRLENEQFF.